Listed below are T cell receptor beta chains from one sample, sequenced in a study of shared clonotypes between healthy human individuals. Generated by immunoSEQ multiplex PCR, the TCRdb table keeps only in-frame clones and is missing some. The data show fewer than 1.4 million clones, around three quarters seen once. Sequenced sample: memory CD4+ T cells from PBMCs. These receptors were collected from a man aged 18 to 30 in good health. Some clones in this sample may be carry-over from other donors' samples. Both conserved end residues are part of each CDR3. A D gene is named only where the DNA matches it firmly. Only part of the rows carry a size: once, few, many, or a class if the clone is expanded.

TRBJ2-6	-	TRBV6-1	TRBD1	CASSGWTGALRISGANVLTF	TGTGCCAGCAGTGGGTGGACAGGGGCTCTTCGAATCTCTGGGGCCAACGTCCTGACTTTC
TRBJ1-4	-	TRBV7-8	TRBD1	CASRPPGTGANEKLFF	TGTGCCAGCCGACCCCCGGGGACAGGGGCTAATGAAAAACTGTTTTTT
TRBJ1-2	-	TRBV10-3	-	CAITGGSNYGYTF	TGTGCCATCACGGGGGGTTCGAACTATGGCTACACCTTC
TRBJ1-1	-	TRBV5-1	-	CASSRSTDTEAFF	TGCGCCAGCAGCCGATCGACAGACACTGAAGCTTTCTTT
TRBJ2-7	-	TRBV4-2	-	CASSPVSLLSYEQYF	TGTGCCAGCAGTCCCGTCAGCCTTTTATCCTACGAGCAGTACTTC
TRBJ1-1	-	TRBV28	-	CASRTQRTEAFF	TGTGCCAGCAGGACACAGCGCACTGAAGCTTTCTTT
TRBJ2-7	once	TRBV5-8	TRBD1	CASSSGAGTGAYEQYF	TGTGCCAGCAGCTCCGGTGCCGGGACAGGGGCCTACGAGCAGTACTTC
TRBJ2-5	-	TRBV5-8	-	CASSLGVETQYF	TGTGCCAGCAGCTTGGGGGTAGAGACCCAGTACTTC
TRBJ2-3	-	TRBV5-1	-	CASSFVEGPTDTQYF	TGCGCCAGCAGCTTCGTAGAGGGCCCCACAGATACGCAGTATTTT
TRBJ1-2	-	TRBV19	-	CASSSGHFLDGYTF	TGTGCCAGTAGTTCAGGGCACTTTCTGGATGGCTACACCTTC